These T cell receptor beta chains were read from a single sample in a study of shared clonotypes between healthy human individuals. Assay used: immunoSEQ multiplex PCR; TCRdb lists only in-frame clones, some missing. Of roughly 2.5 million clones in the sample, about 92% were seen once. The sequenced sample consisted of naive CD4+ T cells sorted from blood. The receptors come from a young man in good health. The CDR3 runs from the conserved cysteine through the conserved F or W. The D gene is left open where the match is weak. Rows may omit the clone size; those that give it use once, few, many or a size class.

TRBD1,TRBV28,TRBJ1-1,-,CASSLRRTGGTEAFF,TGTGCCAGCAGTTTACGTAGGACAGGGGGCACTGAAGCTTTCTTT
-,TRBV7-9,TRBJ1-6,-,CASSLVGGHHNSPLHF,TGTGCCAGCAGCTTAGTGGGCGGCCACCACAATTCACCCCTCCACTTT
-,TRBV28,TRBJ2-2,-,CASSLGGAGTGELFF,TGTGCCAGCAGTTTAGGGGGGGCTGGCACCGGGGAGCTGTTTTTT
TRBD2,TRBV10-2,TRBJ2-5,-,CASSESVLAGRETQYF,TGCGCCAGCAGTGAGTCGGTGCTAGCGGGGCGGGAGACCCAGTACTTC
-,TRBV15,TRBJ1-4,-,CATSRSRGGVWDEKLFF,TGTGCCACCAGCAGATCTCGAGGCGGGGTTTGGGATGAAAAACTGTTTTTT
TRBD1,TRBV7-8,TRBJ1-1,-,CASSLATGGTEAFF,TGTGCCAGCAGCTTAGCTACAGGGGGCACTGAAGCTTTCTTT
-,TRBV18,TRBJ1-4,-,CASSPWAGTNEKLFF,TGTGCCAGCTCACCGTGGGCAGGCACTAATGAAAAACTGTTTTTT
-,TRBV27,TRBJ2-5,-,CASSPGTSTRGTQYF,TGTGCCAGCAGTCCCGGGACCTCCACTAGGGGAACCCAGTACTTC
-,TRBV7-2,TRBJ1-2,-,CASSLEELDGYTF,TGTGCCAGCAGCTTAGAAGAGTTAGATGGCTACACCTTC
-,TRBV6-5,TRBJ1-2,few,CASTRGNYGYTF,TGTGCCAGCACCCGGGGGAACTATGGCTACACCTTC